The next 15 T cell receptor beta chains were all read from a single sample in a study of blood T cell repertoires in COVID-19. Profiled with immunoSEQ multiplex PCR; TCRdb holds only in-frame clones, not every one. The table records some 290,000 clones, 65% to 90% of them present only once. Specimen: peripheral blood. All receptors come from a woman aged 60-75 years with active or convalescent COVID-19.

The rearrangement uses TRBV5-6 and TRBJ2-3, with a possible D match to TRBD2 (6 bases). The V gene's germline CDR1 is SGHDT and CDR2 YYEEEE. The CDR3 runs 14 residues. The V gene lost 4 bases and the J gene lost 2 bases, with 11 bases spanning the gap. The CDR3 loop is CASSARGSTDTQYF. CDR3 bases: TGTGCCAGCAGCGCCCGGGGGTCCACAGATACGCAGTATTTT.

The rearrangement joins TRBV7-9 to TRBJ2-3, with 12 positions matching TRBD1. With 6 bases clipped from V and 8 bases from J, the junction kept 6 bases outside the gene matches. CDR1 is SEHNR, CDR2 FQNEAQ, per germline (reference sequence). The CDR3 is 14 residues long. This CDR3 reads CASRGQGASGTQYF. In DNA form, the CDR3 reads TGTGCCAGCAGGGGACAGGGGGCGAGCGGTACGCAGTATTTT.

The chain uses TRBV4-1 and TRBJ2-6; weak D call: TRBD1 (6 bases). Germline values: CDR1 MGHRA, CDR2 YSYEKL. V was shortened by 2 bases and J by 3 bases, with 8 bases between the two germline ends. The CDR3 extends over 15 amino acids. The CDR3 DNA follows: TGCGCCAGCAGCCAACAGGGGTTTGGGGCCAACGTCCTGACTTTC. Translated: CASSQQGFGANVLTF.

The table lists this clone with a count of one. This chain uses TRBV11-2 with TRBJ2-2; a weak D match, TRBD1 (6 bases). Trimming removed 4 bases at V and 1 base at J, with 10 bases between. The CDR3 has 15 residues. The germline gives CDR1 SGHAT, CDR2 FQNNGV. The CDR3 reads CASSSATGNTGELFF. The CDR3 bases are TGTGCCAGCAGCTCTGCGACAGGGAACACCGGGGAGCTGTTTTTT.

V usage is TRBV7-8 and J usage is TRBJ1-1; D ambiguous. The CDR3 consists of 12 residues. Deletions cut 5 bases from V and 6 bases from J, with 10 bases between. In germline, CDR1 is SGHVS, CDR2 FQNEAQ. The CDR3 DNA is TGTGCCAGCAGCCTTCAGCGGGCTGAAGCTTTCTTT. It codes for CASSLQRAEAFF. Variable domain in full (rest from reference TRBV7-8 and TRBJ1-1): GAGVSQSPRYKVAKRGQDVALRCDPISGHVSLFWYQQALGQGPEFLTYFQNEAQLDKSGLPSDRFFAERPEGSVSTLKIQRTQQEDSAVYLCASSLQRAEAFFGQGTRLTVV.

V usage is TRBV5-1 and J usage is TRBJ2-5; TRBD2 matches at 8 bases. The V segment lost 4 bases and the J segment 1 base; nucleotides outside the gene matches: 3. The V gene's germline CDR1 is SGHRS and CDR2 YFSETQ. The CDR3 sequence is 14 residues long. CDR3 region: CASSQTSGQETQYF. CDR3 nucleotide sequence: TGCGCCAGCAGCCAAACTAGCGGCCAAGAGACCCAGTACTTC.

This clone was seen only a few times. This rearrangement joins TRBV7-6 to TRBJ1-1, with TRBD1 matching 8 bases. The CDR3 is 15 amino acids. The germline gives CDR1 SGHVS, CDR2 FNYEAQ. V was pared by 5 bases and J by 1 base, with 6 bases of the junction left unmatched. The CDR3 region is CASSPMGQANTEAFF. The CDR3 DNA follows: TGTGCCAGCAGCCCTATGGGACAGGCGAACACTGAAGCTTTCTTT. Full variable domain (remainder filled in from reference TRBV7-6 and TRBJ1-1): GAGVSQSPRYKVTKRGQDVALRCDPISGHVSLYWYRQALGQGPEFLTYFNYEAQQDKSGLPNDRFSAERPEGSISTLTIQRTEQRDSAMYRCASSPMGQANTEAFFGQGTRLTVV.

This clone showed up just once. The genes are TRBV18 and TRBJ2-6, with 7 bases matching TRBD1. From germline, CDR1 is KGHSH and CDR2 LQKENI. This CDR3 is 16 amino acids long. The V and J ends lost 2 bases and 1 base, in that order; junction bases with no gene match: 2. CDR3 DNA sequence: TGTGCCAGCTCACCAGCCAGGGGGTCTGGGGCCAACGTCCTGACTTTC. Its protein product is CASSPARGSGANVLTF. The complete variable domain, with remaining parts taken from reference TRBV18 and TRBJ2-6, reads NAGVMQNPRHLVRRRGQEARLRCSPMKGHSHVYWYRQLPEEGLKFMVYLQKENIIDESGMPKERFSAEFPKEGPSILRIQQVVRGDSAAYFCASSPARGSGANVLTFGAGSRLTVL.

The chain couples TRBV25-1 to TRBJ2-5; TRBD1 is a possible D gene (7 bases). V gave up 5 bases and J gave up 2 bases, with 12 bases separating them. The CDR3 totals 14 residues. Germline V lookup: CDR1 MGHDK, CDR2 SYGVNS. Written as DNA, the CDR3 is TGTGCCAGCAGTTCTGCAGGGGGGCAAGAGACCCAGTACTTC. Translation gives CASSSAGGQETQYF.

This sequence joins TRBV4-1 and TRBJ1-1, with 7 bases that match TRBD1. This CDR3 is 15 amino acids long. V was clipped by 2 bases and J by 4 bases; unmatched bases: 7. Germline-derived CDR1 and CDR2 are MGHRA and YSYEKL. CDR3 amino acids: CASSQSFRGFTEAFF. DNA for the CDR3: TGCGCCAGCAGCCAAAGTTTCAGGGGGTTCACTGAAGCTTTCTTT.

The genes are TRBV7-9 and TRBJ2-1; no clear D gene. Germline CDR1 and CDR2: SEHNR and FQNEAQ (reference sequence). This CDR3 has 14 residues. The germline V and J ends were trimmed by 4 bases and 6 bases, with 13 bases remaining between them. CDR3 nucleotides: TGTGCCAGCAGCTCCCCGAGCAAGAGCAATGAGCAGTTCTTC. It is translated as CASSSPSKSNEQFF.

The count of this clone is one. The CDR3 DNA follows: TGTGCCAGCAGCCCGGCGGGACTAGCCAACGAGCAGTACTTC. It is translated as CASSPAGLANEQYF. This chain joins TRBV11-2 and TRBJ2-7; 9 bases agree with TRBD2. CDR3 size: 14 residues. Trimming removed 5 bases from V and 5 bases from J; junction bases left unmatched: 7. CDR1 is SGHAT and CDR2 is FQNNGV in the germline V gene.

The chain employs TRBV10-3 and TRBJ1-4; TRBD1 is a possible D gene (6 bases). The CDR3 loop spans 12 amino acids. Germline CDR1 is ENHRY and CDR2 is SYGVKD. V was cut by 8 bases and J by 6 bases, with 10 bases left in between. Written as DNA, the CDR3 is TGTGCCATCGGACAGAAGGATGAAAAACTGTTTTTT. Amino acid sequence: CAIGQKDEKLFF.

The chain's CDR3 is CSASIIRLAGGTDTQYF. For the CDR3, the DNA is TGCAGTGCCAGTATAATACGACTAGCGGGGGGCACAGATACGCAGTATTTT. The V call is TRBV20-1, the J call TRBJ2-3, with 12 bases that match TRBD2. CDR1 is DFQATT and CDR2 is SNEGSKA in the germline V gene (reference sequence). The trim removed 6 bases at V and 1 base at J, leaving 11 bases unmatched. This CDR3 comprises 17 residues.

The genes are TRBV2 and TRBJ2-5; 10 nucleotides line up with TRBD2. The germline gives CDR1 SNHLY, CDR2 FYNNEI. This CDR3 is built from 15 residues. With V trimmed by 5 bases and J by 7 bases, 10 bases remained unmatched. CDR3 nucleotides: TGTGCCAGCAGTTTTAGCGGGGGGCCCCCCAGGACCCAGTACTTC. Translating gives CASSFSGGPPRTQYF.